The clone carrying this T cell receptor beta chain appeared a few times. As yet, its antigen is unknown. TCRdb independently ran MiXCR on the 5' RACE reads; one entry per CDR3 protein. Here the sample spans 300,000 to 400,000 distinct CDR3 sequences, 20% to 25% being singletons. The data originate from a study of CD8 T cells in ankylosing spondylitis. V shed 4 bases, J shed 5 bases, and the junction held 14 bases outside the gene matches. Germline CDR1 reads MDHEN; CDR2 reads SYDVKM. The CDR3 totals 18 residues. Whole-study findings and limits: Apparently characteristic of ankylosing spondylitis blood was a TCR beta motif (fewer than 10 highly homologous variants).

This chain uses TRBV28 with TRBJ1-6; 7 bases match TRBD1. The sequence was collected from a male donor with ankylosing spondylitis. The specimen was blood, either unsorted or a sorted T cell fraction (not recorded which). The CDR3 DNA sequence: TGTGCCAGCAGTTCAGTCAGGATGAGGGGGCAAAATAATTCACCCCTCCACTTT. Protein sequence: CASSSVRMRGQNNSPLHF.